The 21 T cell receptor beta chains presented below share a single source sample, sequenced in a study of cytomegalovirus exposure and HLA in healthy donors. Both 60 Vbeta primers and 13 Jbeta primers went into the PCR. Clones were read by immunoSEQ multiplex PCR, and TCRdb kept only the in-frame ones, dropping some. The sample carries around 52,000 clones, about four fifths recorded once. The sequenced sample was PBMCs. These receptors were collected from a man between 40 and 49 years old in good health and CMV-seronegative.

This clone was seen once. The chain couples TRBV27 to TRBJ1-1; 8 nucleotides line up with TRBD1. The V and J ends lost 5 bases and 13 bases, in that order; junction bases with no gene match: 12. Germline V gives CDR1 MNHEY, CDR2 SMNVEV (reference sequence). The CDR3 has 13 residues. The CDR3 DNA is TGTGCCAGCAGTCCATCTCGGACAGGGAAAGGTTTCTTT. Its translation is CASSPSRTGKGFF.

This chain's CDR3 is CASSVGLGGGGSGANVLTF. CDR3 nucleotide sequence: TGTGCCAGCAGCGTAGGTCTGGGCGGGGGAGGCTCTGGGGCCAACGTCCTGACTTTC. V is TRBV9 and J is TRBJ2-6, with TRBD2 matching over 7 bases. The V and J ends lost 0 bases and 0 bases, in that order; junction bases with no gene match: 9. Germline CDR1 and CDR2: SGDLS and YYNGEE. This CDR3 comprises 19 residues.

The chain has TRBV27 and TRBJ2-2, with 9 positions matching TRBD2. The germline V gene encodes CDR1 MNHEY and CDR2 SMNVEV (reference sequence). The CDR3 is 18 amino acids. Trimming cost V 3 bases and J 0 bases; bases outside gene matches: 8. CDR3 residues: CASSFWIAGATNTGELFF. The CDR3 DNA reads as TGTGCCAGCAGTTTTTGGATAGCGGGGGCCACGAACACCGGGGAGCTGTTTTTT.

The rearrangement links TRBV2 to TRBJ1-5; 7 bases match TRBD1. Germline V lookup: CDR1 SNHLY, CDR2 FYNNEI. This CDR3 has 14 residues. With V trimmed by 3 bases and J by 11 bases, 10 bases remained unmatched. CDR3 in DNA: TGTGCCAGCAGTGAGGGACAGATCCTTGGGTCCCAGCATTTT. Translated, it gives CASSEGQILGSQHF. Filled out from reference TRBV2 and TRBJ1-5, the complete variable domain reads EPEVTQTPSHQVTQMGQEVILRCVPISNHLYFYWYRQILGQKVEFLVSFYNNEISEKSEIFDDQFSVERPDGSNFTLKIRSTKLEDSAMYFCASSEGQILGSQHFGDGTRLSIL.

V and J are TRBV25-1 and TRBJ1-2, with D perhaps TRBD1 (6 bases). Trimming stripped 3 bases from V and 7 bases from J, with 15 bases between. The CDR3 loop spans 14 amino acids. Germline assignment: CDR1 MGHDK and CDR2 SYGVNS. The CDR3 DNA reads as TGTGCCAGCAGTGAGACCCTGGACAGTGGTGGCTACACCTTC. This sequence encodes CASSETLDSGGYTF.

The V call is TRBV15, the J call TRBJ1-1; D is undetermined. Germline V lookup: CDR1 LNHNV, CDR2 YYDKDF (reference sequence). Trimming took 0 bases from V and 1 from J, leaving 12 bases between them. The CDR3 length is 16 residues. The CDR3 loop is CATSRDPLSGNTEAFF. In DNA form, the CDR3 reads TGTGCCACCAGCAGAGATCCCCTTTCGGGGAACACTGAAGCTTTCTTT.

This chain connects TRBV4-3 to TRBJ2-7, with 10 bases aligning to TRBD1. J lost 2 bases, V lost 1 base, and 8 bases had no gene match. The CDR3 consists of 17 residues. Germline CDR1 is LGHNA and CDR2 is YSLEER. The CDR3 loop reads CASSQGAKGQGPYEQYF. The CDR3 DNA is TGCGCCAGCAGCCAAGGGGCAAAGGGACAGGGGCCCTACGAGCAGTACTTC.

The gene calls are TRBV9 and TRBJ2-3; no clear D gene. The CDR3 has 13 amino acids. Trimming shortened V by 0 bases and J by 3 bases, and 5 bases separated the two germline ends. Germline V gives CDR1 SGDLS, CDR2 YYNGEE. The CDR3 DNA sequence: TGTGCCAGCAGCGTAGGTCAAACAGATACGCAGTATTTT. Translation: CASSVGQTDTQYF.

V is TRBV28 and J is TRBJ1-6, with D tentatively TRBD1 (6 bases). The CDR3 spans 14 residues. The V end lost 3 bases, the J end lost 5 bases, and 8 bases lay between the germline ends. Germline CDR1 is MDHEN and CDR2 is SYDVKM. CDR3 bases: TGTGCCAGCAGTTTTAGGGGGAATAATTCACCCCTCCACTTT. Translating gives CASSFRGNNSPLHF. Looking up the rest from reference TRBV28 and TRBJ1-6 gives the full variable domain: DVKVTQSSRYLVKRTGEKVFLECVQDMDHENMFWYRQDPGLGLRLIYFSYDVKMKEKGDIPEGYSVSREKKERFSLILESASTNQTSMYLCASSFRGNNSPLHFGNGTRLTVT.

The chain uses TRBV7-2 and TRBJ1-2, with 8 bases aligning to TRBD1. The CDR3 sequence is 17 residues long. CDR1 is SGHTA, CDR2 FQGNSA, per germline. V was clipped by 2 bases and J by 7 bases; unmatched bases: 15. The CDR3 bases are TGTGCCAGCAGCTTACGGTCGGGGGGCAGGGGGCGAAGTGGCTACACCTTC. It encodes CASSLRSGGRGRSGYTF.

The chain couples TRBV30 to TRBJ1-1; D is possibly TRBD1 (6 bases). The length of the CDR3 is 11 residues. The V and J ends lost 7 bases and 1 base respectively, with 7 bases between them. The germline gives CDR1 GTSNPN, CDR2 SVGIG (reference sequence). CDR3 amino acids: CALTGNTEAFF. The CDR3 bases are TGTGCCTTGACAGGGAACACTGAAGCTTTCTTT.

V usage is TRBV5-1 and J usage is TRBJ2-7; 7 positions match TRBD1. CDR1 is SGHRS and CDR2 is YFSETQ in the germline V gene. The CDR3 sequence is 14 residues long. V lost 4 bases and J lost 3; bases outside the gene matches: 7. The CDR3 coding sequence is TGCGCCAGCAGCACCCAGGGACAGCTCTACGAGCAGTACTTC. Amino acids: CASSTQGQLYEQYF. The full variable domain, its missing parts supplied by reference TRBV5-1 and TRBJ2-7, is KAGVTQTPRYLIKTRGQQVTLSCSPISGHRSVSWYQQTPGQGLQFLFEYFSETQRNKGNFPGRFSGRQFSNSRSEMNVSTLELGDSALYLCASSTQGQLYEQYFGPGTRLTVT.

Remarks on this clone: The DNA is left out, because the CDR3 cannot be placed on it with certainty; the CDR3 is given as TCRdb lists it. V is TRBV27 and J is TRBJ2-1; the table's D call of TRBD2 was not tested on the DNA. Germline V gives CDR1 MNHEY, CDR2 SMNVEV (reference sequence). The CDR3 sequence runs 14 residues, both termini included. CDR3 residues: CASSSSGGPREQFF.

The V call is TRBV19, the J call TRBJ1-2; D is ambiguous. Germline V gives CDR1 LNHDA, CDR2 SQIVND (reference sequence). V was cut by 5 bases and J by 5 bases, with 12 bases left in between. The CDR3 covers 13 residues. CDR3 protein: CASSPPAGYGYTF. For the CDR3, the DNA is TGTGCCAGTAGTCCGCCCGCAGGATATGGCTACACCTTC. Full variable domain (outside the CDR3, taken from reference TRBV19 and TRBJ1-2): DGGITQSPKYLFRKEGQNVTLSCEQNLNHDAMYWYRQDPGQGLRLIYYSQIVNDFQKGDIAEGYSVSREKKESFPLTVTSAQKNPTAFYLCASSPPAGYGYTFGSGTRLTVV.

This rearrangement joins TRBV6-4 to TRBJ2-2; 11 bases agree with TRBD1. Unmatched junction bases numbered 0, after V lost 8 bases and J lost 4 bases. The germline gives CDR1 MRHNA, CDR2 SNTAGT. CDR3 length: 13 amino acids. The CDR3 sequence is CASGQGATGELFF. The CDR3 DNA reads TGTGCCAGCGGACAGGGGGCCACCGGGGAGCTGTTTTTT.

The CDR3 DNA reads TGTGCCAGTAGTATAGTCTTTGCTGGGGCCAACGTCCTGACTTTC. This translates into CASSIVFAGANVLTF. This chain connects TRBV19 to TRBJ2-6; D is ambiguous. V gave up 1 base and J gave up 2 bases, with 6 bases separating them. Germline V gene lookup returns CDR1 LNHDA and CDR2 SQIVND (reference sequence). This CDR3 has 15 amino acids.

V is TRBV2 and J is TRBJ1-2; tentative D call: TRBD1 (6 bases). The CDR3 runs to 14 residues. V dropped 6 bases and J dropped 4 bases, with 15 bases sitting between them. Germline CDR1 reads SNHLY; CDR2 reads FYNNEI. The CDR3 coding sequence is TGTGCCAGCAGATTAGGACAGACCGTCTATGGCTACACCTTC. Translating it yields CASRLGQTVYGYTF.

The genes are TRBV5-4 and TRBJ2-5; 8 nucleotides line up with TRBD1. The germline V gene has CDR1 SGHNT and CDR2 YYREEE (reference sequence). Unmatched junction bases numbered 6, after V lost 3 bases and J lost 5 bases. The CDR3 sequence is 14 residues long. Here the CDR3 DNA reads TGTGCCAGCAGCTCCGAGACAGGGGTTGAGACCCAGTACTTC. Protein sequence: CASSSETGVETQYF.

V and J are TRBV30 and TRBJ1-5; perhaps TRBD1 as D (6 bases). CDR3 size: 15 residues. The V and J ends lost 3 bases and 1 base respectively, with 13 bases between them. In germline, CDR1 is GTSNPN, CDR2 SVGIG (reference sequence). This CDR3 is CAWRPTGLSNQPQHF. CDR3 nucleotides: TGTGCCTGGAGGCCCACAGGGTTGAGCAATCAGCCCCAGCATTTT.

V gene TRBV5-1 combines with J gene TRBJ2-2; TRBD1 aligns across 8 bases. This CDR3 contains 16 residues. The germline V gene has CDR1 SGHRS and CDR2 YFSETQ. Germline trimming cut 2 bases from V and 7 bases from J; bases unmatched to any gene: 10. This CDR3 is CASSFMRQGRVGELFF. CDR3 nucleotide sequence: TGCGCCAGCAGCTTCATGCGACAGGGGCGCGTCGGGGAGCTGTTTTTT.

The rearrangement uses TRBV5-6 and TRBJ1-2, with D tentatively TRBD1 (6 bases). The germline V gene has CDR1 SGHDT and CDR2 YYEEEE. CDR3 size: 14 residues. Trimming shortened V by 0 bases and J by 4 bases, and 10 bases separated the two germline ends. Written as DNA, the CDR3 is TGTGCCAGCAGCTTGGGGGGGGGCCTCTATGGCTACACCTTC. It encodes CASSLGGGLYGYTF.